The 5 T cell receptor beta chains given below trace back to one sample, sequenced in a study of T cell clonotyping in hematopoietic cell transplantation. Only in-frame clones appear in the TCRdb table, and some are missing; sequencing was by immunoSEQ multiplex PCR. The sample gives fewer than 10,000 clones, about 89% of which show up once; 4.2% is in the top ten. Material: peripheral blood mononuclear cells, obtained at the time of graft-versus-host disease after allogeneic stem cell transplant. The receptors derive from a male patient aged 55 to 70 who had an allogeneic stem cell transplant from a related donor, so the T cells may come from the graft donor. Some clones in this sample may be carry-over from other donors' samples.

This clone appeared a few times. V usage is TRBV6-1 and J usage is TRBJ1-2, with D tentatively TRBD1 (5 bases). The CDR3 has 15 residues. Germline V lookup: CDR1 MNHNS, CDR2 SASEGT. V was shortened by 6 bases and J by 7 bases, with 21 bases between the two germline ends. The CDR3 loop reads CASRDTGTTQGGYTF. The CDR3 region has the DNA TGTGCCAGCAGGGACACTGGGACGACCCAGGGTGGCTACACCTTC.

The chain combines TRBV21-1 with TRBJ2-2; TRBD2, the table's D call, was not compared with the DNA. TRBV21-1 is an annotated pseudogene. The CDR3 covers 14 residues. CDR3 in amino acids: CASSKGLHTGELFF. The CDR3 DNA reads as TGTGCCAGCAGCAAAGGACTGCACACCGGGGAGCTGTTTTTT.

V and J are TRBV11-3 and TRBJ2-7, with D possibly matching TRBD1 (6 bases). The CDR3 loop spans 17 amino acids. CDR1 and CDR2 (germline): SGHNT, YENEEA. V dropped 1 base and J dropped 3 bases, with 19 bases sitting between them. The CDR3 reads CASSLGWSGQYLYEQYF. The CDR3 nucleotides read TGTGCCAGCAGCTTAGGATGGTCCGGACAGTATCTCTACGAGCAGTACTTC.

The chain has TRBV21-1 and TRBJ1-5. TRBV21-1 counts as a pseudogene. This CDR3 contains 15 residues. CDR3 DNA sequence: TGTGCCAGCAGCAAATGGGTAAATCTGAATCAGCCCCAGCATTTT. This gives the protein CASSKWVNLNQPQHF.

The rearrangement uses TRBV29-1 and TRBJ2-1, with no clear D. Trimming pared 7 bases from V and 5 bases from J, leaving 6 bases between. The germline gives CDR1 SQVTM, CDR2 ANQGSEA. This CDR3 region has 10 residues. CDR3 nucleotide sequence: TGCAGCGGCATAGACAATGAGCAGTTCTTC. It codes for CSGIDNEQFF.